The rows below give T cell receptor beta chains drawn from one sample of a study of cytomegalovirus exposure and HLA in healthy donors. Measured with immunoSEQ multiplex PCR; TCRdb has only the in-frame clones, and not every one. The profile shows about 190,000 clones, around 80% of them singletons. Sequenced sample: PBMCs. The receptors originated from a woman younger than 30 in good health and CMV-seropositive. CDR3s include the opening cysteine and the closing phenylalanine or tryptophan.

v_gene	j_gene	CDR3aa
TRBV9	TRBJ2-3	CASSPKRGTDTQYF
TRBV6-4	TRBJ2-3	CASSPRTSGGADTRYF
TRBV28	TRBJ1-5	CASSLRDGIGGNQPQHF
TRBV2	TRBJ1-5	CASKATGVWENQPQHF
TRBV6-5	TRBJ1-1	CASTGGTGTEAFF
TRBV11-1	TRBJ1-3	CASSPRGPLPGNTIYF
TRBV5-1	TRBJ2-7	CASSYPGGYEQYF
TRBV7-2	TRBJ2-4	CASSFGTRNIQYF
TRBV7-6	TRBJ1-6	CASSSGVGSPLHF
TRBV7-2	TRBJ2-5	CASSWARNREETQYF
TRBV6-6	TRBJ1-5	CASSSEGARGQPQHF
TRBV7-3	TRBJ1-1	CASSPAMGQSEAFF
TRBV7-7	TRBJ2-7	CASSKGPPGQGPYEQYF
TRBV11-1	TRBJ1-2	CASSFFGTADGYTF
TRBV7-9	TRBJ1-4	CASSLIGSGSNEKLFF
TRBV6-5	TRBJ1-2	CASSYGTDDGYTF
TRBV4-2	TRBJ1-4	CASSPAGGDEKLFF
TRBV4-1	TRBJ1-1	CASSQGWQLTNTEAFF
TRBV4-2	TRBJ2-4	CASSQGTGRGLAKNIQYF
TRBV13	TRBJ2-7	CASSLVLGTSGGSEQYF
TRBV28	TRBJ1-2	CASSLWGIPQGVSNYGYTF
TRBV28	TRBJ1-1	CASSHSGQGALWNTEAFF
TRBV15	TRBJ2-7	CATSRVTGAYEQYF
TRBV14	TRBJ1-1	CASSQVGYSGNTEAFF
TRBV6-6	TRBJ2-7	CASSQGGTGENEQYF
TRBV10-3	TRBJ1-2	CAISPGTGGDGYTF
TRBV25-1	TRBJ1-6	CASRPQGEVSPLHF
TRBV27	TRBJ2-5	CASSLLAGGETQYF
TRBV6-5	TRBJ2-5	CASRGQGKETQYF
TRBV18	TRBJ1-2	CASSLRSGTRRTYGYTF
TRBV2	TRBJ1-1	CASRPNRGEAFF
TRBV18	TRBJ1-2	CASSTIDRIGYTF
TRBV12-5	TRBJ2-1	CASENDLDRSSSYNEQFF
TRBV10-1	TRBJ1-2	CASSEGRNHGYTF
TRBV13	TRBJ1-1	CASSLHGTEAFF
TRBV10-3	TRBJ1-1	CAIRANAAGGSEAFF
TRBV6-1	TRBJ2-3	CASSDLASTDTQYF
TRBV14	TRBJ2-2	CASSQVSVAGGRRTGELFF
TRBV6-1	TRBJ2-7	CASREGPGGVYEQYF
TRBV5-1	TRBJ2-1	CASSLVSGAIRNEQFF
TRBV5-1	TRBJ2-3	CASSSTGNADTQYF
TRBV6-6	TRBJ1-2	CASTQNYGYTF
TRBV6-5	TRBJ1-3	CASSYSTPYSGNTIYF
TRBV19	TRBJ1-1	CASSIISRDTEAFF
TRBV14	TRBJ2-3	CASSTGFYTDTQYF
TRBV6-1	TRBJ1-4	CASTGTVGKLFF
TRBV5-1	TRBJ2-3	CASSFGGTDTQYF
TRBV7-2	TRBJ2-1	CASSVLPSGGRIANEQFF
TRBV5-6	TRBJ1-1	CASSGEEAFF
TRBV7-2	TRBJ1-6	CASSLSGEFTLHF
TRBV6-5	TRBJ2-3	CASTGSGRGSDTQYF
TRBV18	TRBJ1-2	CASLGQGARDYGYTF
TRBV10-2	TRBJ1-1	CASTPIEGTEAFF
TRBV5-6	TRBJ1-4	CASSLGGTSNEKLFF
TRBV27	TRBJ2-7	CASSLGHSYEQYF
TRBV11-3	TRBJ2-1	CASRLGGGNYNEQFF
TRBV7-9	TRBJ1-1	CSSSLAISATFF